A single T cell receptor beta chain is shown here with its context. As yet, its antigen is unknown. The sample is drawn from a study of T-cell reconstitution after alpha-beta-depleted transplantation in children. General study points: Surviving recipient T cells and thymic progenitors underlay high day-60 TCRbeta diversity in some patients. It was reported that alpha-beta T cells came from several hundred expanded graft clones (about two months after transplant).

During its preparation, the TCRbeta library received unique molecular identifiers. Each CDR3 protein is one row after TCRdb ran MiXCR on the PCR reads. The data show under 250,000 distinct CDR3 sequences, with 6.6% seen just once and just over 5.5% held by the top ten. Germline V gives CDR1 SGHAT, CDR2 FQNNGV. V lost 5 bases, J lost 2 bases, and 17 bases lay in between. The CDR3 is 16 residues long. This sequence was found in a boy between 2 and 10 years old with acute lymphoblastic leukemia, due to receive a stem cell transplant. Here the sequenced sample was PBMCs, taken before TCRalphabeta/CD19-depleted stem cell transplant. This chain uses TRBV11-2 with TRBJ2-3, with D perhaps matching TRBD2 (7 bases). Here the CDR3 reads CASSPGERDHTDTQYF. CDR3 nucleotides: TGTGCCAGCAGCCCAGGGGAGCGGGACCACACAGATACGCAGTATTTT.